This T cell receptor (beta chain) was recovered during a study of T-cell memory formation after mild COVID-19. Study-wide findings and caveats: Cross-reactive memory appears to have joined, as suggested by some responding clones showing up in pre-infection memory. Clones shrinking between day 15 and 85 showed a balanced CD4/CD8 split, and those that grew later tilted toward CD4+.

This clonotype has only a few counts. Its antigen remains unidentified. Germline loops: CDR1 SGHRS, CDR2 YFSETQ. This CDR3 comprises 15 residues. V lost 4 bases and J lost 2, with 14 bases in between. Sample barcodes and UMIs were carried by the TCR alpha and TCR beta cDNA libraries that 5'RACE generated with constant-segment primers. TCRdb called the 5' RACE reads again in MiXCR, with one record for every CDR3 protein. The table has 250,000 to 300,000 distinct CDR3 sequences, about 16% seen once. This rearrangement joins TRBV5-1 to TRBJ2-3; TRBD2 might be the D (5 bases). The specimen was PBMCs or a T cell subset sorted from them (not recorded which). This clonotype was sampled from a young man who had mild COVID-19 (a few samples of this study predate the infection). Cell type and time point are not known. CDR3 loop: CASSPGLDPTDTQYF. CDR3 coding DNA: TGCGCCAGCAGCCCCGGACTCGATCCCACAGATACGCAGTATTTT.